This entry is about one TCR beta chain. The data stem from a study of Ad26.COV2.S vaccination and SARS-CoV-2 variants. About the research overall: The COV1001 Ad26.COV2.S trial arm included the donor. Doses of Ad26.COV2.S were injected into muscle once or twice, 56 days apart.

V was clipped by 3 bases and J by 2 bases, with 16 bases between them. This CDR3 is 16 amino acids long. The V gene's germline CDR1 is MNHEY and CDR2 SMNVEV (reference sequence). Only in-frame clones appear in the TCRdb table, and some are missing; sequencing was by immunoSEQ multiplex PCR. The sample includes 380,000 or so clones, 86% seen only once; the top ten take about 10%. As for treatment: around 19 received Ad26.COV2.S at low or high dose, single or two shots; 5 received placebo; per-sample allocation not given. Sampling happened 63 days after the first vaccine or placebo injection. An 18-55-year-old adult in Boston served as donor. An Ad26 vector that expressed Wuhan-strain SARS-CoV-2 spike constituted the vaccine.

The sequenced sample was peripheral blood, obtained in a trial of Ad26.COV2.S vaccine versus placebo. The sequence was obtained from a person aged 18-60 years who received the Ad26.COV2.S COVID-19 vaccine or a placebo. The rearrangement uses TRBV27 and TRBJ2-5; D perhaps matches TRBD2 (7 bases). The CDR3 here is CASSFRVGGPQETQYF. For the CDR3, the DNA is TGTGCCAGCAGTTTCAGGGTCGGGGGGCCACAAGAGACCCAGTACTTC.